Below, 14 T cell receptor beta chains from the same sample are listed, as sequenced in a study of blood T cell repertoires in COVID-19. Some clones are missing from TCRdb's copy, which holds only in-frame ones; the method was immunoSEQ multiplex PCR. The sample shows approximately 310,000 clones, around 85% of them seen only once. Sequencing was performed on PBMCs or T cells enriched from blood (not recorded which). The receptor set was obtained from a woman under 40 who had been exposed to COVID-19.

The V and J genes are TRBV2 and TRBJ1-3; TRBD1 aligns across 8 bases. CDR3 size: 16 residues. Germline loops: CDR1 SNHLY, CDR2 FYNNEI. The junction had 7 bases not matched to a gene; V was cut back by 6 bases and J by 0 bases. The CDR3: CASSQRQGRSGNTIYF. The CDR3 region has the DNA TGTGCCAGCAGCCAGCGACAGGGGCGCTCTGGAAACACCATATATTTT.

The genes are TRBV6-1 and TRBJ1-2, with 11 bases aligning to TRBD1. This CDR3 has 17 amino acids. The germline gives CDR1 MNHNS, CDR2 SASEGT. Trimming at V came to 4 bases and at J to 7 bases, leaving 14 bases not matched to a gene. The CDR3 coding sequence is TGTGCCAGCAGTGCGCGGCAGGTGGACAGGGGGCTCGGTGGCTACACCTTC. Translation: CASSARQVDRGLGGYTF.

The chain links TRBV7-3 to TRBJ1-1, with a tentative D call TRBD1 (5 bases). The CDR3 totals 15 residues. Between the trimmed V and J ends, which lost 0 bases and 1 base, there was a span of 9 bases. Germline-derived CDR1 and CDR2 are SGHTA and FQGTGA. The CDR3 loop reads CASSLTRTSNTEAFF. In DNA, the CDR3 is TGTGCCAGCAGCTTAACGCGGACATCGAACACTGAAGCTTTCTTT.

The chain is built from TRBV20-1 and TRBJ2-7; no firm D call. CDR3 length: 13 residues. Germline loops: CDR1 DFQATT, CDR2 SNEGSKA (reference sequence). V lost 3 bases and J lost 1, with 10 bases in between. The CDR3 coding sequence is TGCAGTGCTAGTCTAGGCTATTCCTACGAGCAGTACTTC. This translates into CSASLGYSYEQYF.

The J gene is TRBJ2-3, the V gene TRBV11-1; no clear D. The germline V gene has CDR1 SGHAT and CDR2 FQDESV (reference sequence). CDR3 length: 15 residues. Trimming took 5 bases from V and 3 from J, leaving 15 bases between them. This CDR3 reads CASSISTLETDTQYF. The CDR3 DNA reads TGTGCCAGCAGCATAAGTACCCTTGAGACAGATACGCAGTATTTT.

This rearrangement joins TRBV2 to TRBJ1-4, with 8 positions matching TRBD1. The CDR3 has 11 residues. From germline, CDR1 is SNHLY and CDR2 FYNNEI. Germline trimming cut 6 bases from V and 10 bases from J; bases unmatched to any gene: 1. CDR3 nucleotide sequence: TGTGCCAGCAGGGACAGGGCAAAACTGTTTTTT. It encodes CASRDRAKLFF.

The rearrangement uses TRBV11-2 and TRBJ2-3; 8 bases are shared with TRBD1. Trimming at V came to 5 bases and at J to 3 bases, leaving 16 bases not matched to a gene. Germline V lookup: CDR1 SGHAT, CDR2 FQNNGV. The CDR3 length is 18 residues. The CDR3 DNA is TGTGCCAGCAGCCTACCTCTTTTTGACAGGGGAATTACAGATACGCAGTATTTT. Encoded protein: CASSLPLFDRGITDTQYF.

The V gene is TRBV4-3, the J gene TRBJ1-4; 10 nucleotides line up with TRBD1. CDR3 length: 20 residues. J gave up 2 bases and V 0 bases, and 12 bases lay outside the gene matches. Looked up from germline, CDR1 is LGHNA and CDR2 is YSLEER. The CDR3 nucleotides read TGCGCCAGCAGCCAAGATCTGATCGGGACAGGGGTTGTCACTAATGAAAAACTGTTTTTT. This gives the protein CASSQDLIGTGVVTNEKLFF.

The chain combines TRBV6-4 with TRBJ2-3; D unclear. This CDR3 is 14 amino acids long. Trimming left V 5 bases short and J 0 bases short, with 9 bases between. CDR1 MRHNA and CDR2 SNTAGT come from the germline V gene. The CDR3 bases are TGTGCCAGCAGTCAGACACCCAGCACAGATACGCAGTATTTT. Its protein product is CASSQTPSTDTQYF.

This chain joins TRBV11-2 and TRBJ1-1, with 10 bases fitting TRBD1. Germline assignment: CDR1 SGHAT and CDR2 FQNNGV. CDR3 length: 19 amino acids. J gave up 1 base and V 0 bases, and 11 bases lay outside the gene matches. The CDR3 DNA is TGTGCCAGCAGCTTAGATCCCCCTGGGACAGGGGCTTCGAACACTGAAGCTTTCTTT. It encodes CASSLDPPGTGASNTEAFF.

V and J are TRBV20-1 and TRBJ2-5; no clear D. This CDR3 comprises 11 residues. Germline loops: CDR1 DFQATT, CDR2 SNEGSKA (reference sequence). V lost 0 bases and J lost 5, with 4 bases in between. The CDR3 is CSARDRETQYF. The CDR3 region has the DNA TGCAGTGCTAGAGATCGGGAGACCCAGTACTTC.

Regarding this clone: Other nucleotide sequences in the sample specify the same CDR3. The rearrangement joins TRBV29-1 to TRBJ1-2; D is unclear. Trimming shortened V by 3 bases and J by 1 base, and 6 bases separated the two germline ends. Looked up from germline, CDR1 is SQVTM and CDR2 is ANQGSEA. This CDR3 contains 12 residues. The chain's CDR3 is CSVERGNYGYTF. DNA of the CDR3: TGCAGCGTTGAGCGGGGTAACTATGGCTACACCTTC.

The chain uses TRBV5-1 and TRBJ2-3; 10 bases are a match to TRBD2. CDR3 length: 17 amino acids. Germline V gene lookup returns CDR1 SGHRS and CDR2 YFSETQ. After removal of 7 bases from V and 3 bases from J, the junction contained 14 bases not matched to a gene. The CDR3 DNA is TGCGCCAGCGGATCGACCTTACTAGCGGGGTTAACAGATACGCAGTATTTT. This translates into CASGSTLLAGLTDTQYF.

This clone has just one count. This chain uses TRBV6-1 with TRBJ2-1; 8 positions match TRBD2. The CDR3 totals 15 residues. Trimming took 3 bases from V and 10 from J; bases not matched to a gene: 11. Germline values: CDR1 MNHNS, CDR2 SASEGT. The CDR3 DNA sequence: TGTGCCAGCAGTGAGAATCCGGGGGGGCCGTTCGAGCAGTTCTTC. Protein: CASSENPGGPFEQFF.